This entry features one TCR beta chain sequence. This CDR3 has 16 amino acids. Germline V gene sequence: CDR1 SGHVS, CDR2 FNYEAQ. V lost 1 base, J lost 4 bases, and 10 bases stayed unmatched. The authors' processing: Amplifying reference gene primers gave estimates of nucleated cell counts. This table comes from immunoSEQ multiplex PCR, and its TCRdb copy is limited to in-frame clones, with some not included. The V and J calls and clone size come from that table; D and trimming were worked out from the DNA. The sample has more than 65,000 clones; more than 75% are singletons. This sample was included in a study of blood T cell repertoires in COVID-19. Study-level background: The origin of the acute and convalescent COVID-19 samples was the United States, Italy and Spain. Sources were T cells, B-cell-depleted T cells, or PBMCs; the material itself was cDNA or gDNA.

V and J are TRBV7-6 and TRBJ2-7; 7 bases line up with TRBD1. Sequencing was performed on peripheral blood. The receptor was isolated from a woman of 80 years or more with acute or convalescent COVID-19. In nucleotides, the CDR3 is TGTGCCAGCAGCTTAGTAGTCGGACAGGAAAAGTACGAGCAGTACTTC. Its protein is CASSLVVGQEKYEQYF. Looking up the rest from reference TRBV7-6 and TRBJ2-7 gives the full variable domain: GAGVSQSPRYKVTKRGQDVALRCDPISGHVSLYWYRQALGQGPEFLTYFNYEAQQDKSGLPNDRFSAERPEGSISTLTIQRTEQRDSAMYRCASSLVVGQEKYEQYFGPGTRLTVT.